This TCR beta chain was recorded in a study of a mutant IDH1 vaccine in newly diagnosed glioma. Turning to the study itself: Those enrolled had earlier been treated with radiotherapy, temozolomide, or both, mostly both.

The time point: baseline, week 1 (first vaccination visit). Treatment defined: pre-vaccination baseline after standard-of-care therapy. Each donor presented with a new WHO grade 3 or 4 astrocytoma that tested IDH1-mutant and showed ATRX loss. Study results and caveats: Immune responses induced by the vaccine were seen in 80% to 95% of patients, spanning multiple MHC alleles. Pseudoprogression appeared unlinked to shifts in leading peripheral T cell clonotypes.

To note about this clone: No antigen is known for it.

The assay was immunoSEQ multiplex PCR, and TCRdb's table has in-frame clones only and misses some. The sample yields some 15,000 clones, 80% to 90% seen once. The receptor comes from a woman in her forties with glioma. Some clones in this sample may be carry-over from other donors' samples. The starting material was PBMCs, obtained from a glioma patient treated with radiotherapy, temozolomide or both.

CDR3 protein: CASSILLAGGPREQFF. The CDR3 DNA follows: TGTGCCAGCAGCATACTACTAGCGGGAGGGCCAAGGGAGCAGTTCTTC. The V call is TRBV11-2, the J call TRBJ2-1; 13 nucleotides agree with TRBD2. The V segment lost 5 bases and the J segment 10 bases; nucleotides outside the gene matches: 11. CDR1 SGHAT and CDR2 FQNNGV come from the germline V gene. The CDR3 consists of 16 residues.